This T cell receptor (beta chain) was recovered during a study of T cell repertoires in cytomegalovirus infection. Study-level background: Peptides in the study included HLA-C-restricted and HLA-B-restricted CMV epitopes. Matching HLA type, along with CMV infection, was indicated by public TCR beta signatures.

Note on this clonotype: The antigen remains undetermined.

CDR1 is MNHEY, CDR2 SMNVEV, per germline (reference sequence). V was pared by 4 bases and J by 14 bases, with 11 bases between. This CDR3 contains 11 residues. TCRdb redid the calling of the reads with MiXCR, one entry per CDR3 protein. This table has about 52,000 distinct CDR3 sequences, around 19% appearing once. Study conclusions and caveats: In two of eight donors, the top clonotype was HLA-C-restricted CMV-specific. Identification of carriers of CMV plus the relevant HLA was achieved through cumulative public TCR beta family frequency.

The sample consisted of CD8+ T cells from cultured PBMCs, taken from culture after CMV antigen stimulation. The chain couples TRBV27 to TRBJ1-4; TRBD1 might be the D (5 bases). This receptor was taken from a human donor in good health (CMV status not recorded). Some clones in this sample may be carry-over from other donors' samples. The CDR3 DNA follows: TGTGCCAGCAGTTCATCGGAGGGGCTGTTTTTT. Protein product: CASSSSEGLFF.